One and the same sample provided the 19 T cell receptor beta chains below, sequenced in a study of identical twins. TCRdb re-analysed the 5' RACE reads in MiXCR, keeping a single row per CDR3 protein. The sample records about 720,000 distinct CDR3 sequences, around 8.3% being singletons. A further study also used this sample, focusing on yellow fever vaccine responses in identical twins.

The sequenced material came from PBMCs. The receptors come from a woman aged 18-29 years in good health.

This clonotype was seen a handful of times. CDR3 in amino acids: CASSPYPTGQSIIQYF. DNA of the CDR3: TGTGCCAGCAGCCCATACCCGACGGGGCAAAGTATCATTCAGTACTTC. The chain joins TRBV11-2 to TRBJ2-4; D assignment may be TRBD1 or TRBD2 (5 bases each). Germline V CDR1 and CDR2: SGHAT, FQNNGV. The length of the CDR3 is 16 residues. V lost 5 bases, J lost 9 bases, and 23 bases lay in between.

The sample holds a few counts of this clonotype. The gene calls are TRBV6-5 and TRBJ2-5; unclear D gene. The CDR3 contains 15 residues. From germline, CDR1 is MNHEY and CDR2 SVGAGI. V lost 0 bases to trimming and J lost 5 bases, with 13 bases between them. For the CDR3, the DNA is TGTGCCAGCAGTTACTCCCGAACTGATGTGGAGACCCAGTACTTC. Translating gives CASSYSRTDVETQYF.

This clonotype was recorded many times. V is TRBV20-1 and J is TRBJ2-3; tentatively, D is TRBD2 (6 bases). The germline V gene encodes CDR1 DFQATT and CDR2 SNEGSKA (reference sequence). Trimming took 3 bases from V and 4 from J, leaving 14 bases between them. There are 14 residues in the CDR3. The CDR3 DNA reads TGCAGTGCTAGGCCCGGGGACTTTCCAGATACGCAGTATTTT. It specifies CSARPGDFPDTQYF.

The chain joins TRBV3-1 to TRBJ2-2, with 8 bases aligning to TRBD1. CDR1 is LGHDT, CDR2 YNNKEL, per germline (reference sequence). V was clipped by 1 base and J by 1 base; unmatched bases: 5. The CDR3 spans 17 residues. The CDR3 loop is CASSQAYGQGNTGELFF. The CDR3 DNA follows: TGTGCCAGCAGCCAAGCGTACGGACAGGGGAACACCGGGGAGCTGTTTTTT.

The chain combines TRBV11-1 with TRBJ2-2; the match to TRBD1 covers 8 bases. Germline V lookup: CDR1 SGHAT, CDR2 FQDESV (reference sequence). The CDR3 contains 18 residues. V gave up 4 bases and J gave up 4 bases; unmatched junction bases: 14. For the CDR3, the DNA is TGTGCCAGCAGCTCAAAACAACAGGGGGTCACGAGCACCGGGGAGCTGTTTTTT. Its translation is CASSSKQQGVTSTGELFF.

The table lists this clonotype with a few counts. The chain has TRBV12-3 or TRBV12-4 and TRBJ2-7, with D possibly called TRBD1 or TRBD2 (6 bases each). V shed 4 bases and J shed 5 bases, with 18 bases lying between them. This CDR3 has 15 residues. The CDR3 region has the DNA TGTGCCAGCAGTTATGGGGGGCGGGCGAGCCACGAGCAGTACTTC. Translating it yields CASSYGGRASHEQYF.

This clonotype came up a few times. J is TRBJ2-7 and V is TRBV28; TRBD1 matches at 9 bases. Germline CDR1 MDHEN, CDR2 SYDVKM. This CDR3 region has 16 residues. Trimming at V came to 5 bases and at J to 0 bases, leaving 8 bases not matched to a gene. In DNA form, the CDR3 reads TGTGCCAGCAGTCCCCGCGGGACAGGGATCTCCTACGAGCAGTACTTC. This codes for CASSPRGTGISYEQYF.

J is TRBJ1-1 and V is TRBV19; no definite D call. Germline CDR1 is LNHDA and CDR2 is SQIVND (reference sequence). Between the trimmed V and J ends, which lost 3 bases and 1 base, there was a span of 3 bases. This CDR3 spans 12 amino acids. This CDR3 is CASSMGNTEAFF. The DNA for the CDR3 is TGTGCCAGTAGTATGGGGAACACTGAAGCTTTCTTT.

This clonotype was observed many times. The chain joins TRBV4-3 to TRBJ2-1; 9 nucleotides agree with TRBD2. CDR3 length: 15 residues. V dropped 0 bases and J dropped 8; count of bases not matched to a gene: 5. Germline V CDR1 and CDR2: LGHNA, YSLEER. The CDR3 bases are TGCGCCAGCAGCCAAGAGGGACTAGCTGGGGATGAGCAGTTCTTC. Translating it yields CASSQEGLAGDEQFF.

This clonotype was detected ten times or more. The V call is TRBV12-3 or TRBV12-4, the J call TRBJ1-5, with D unresolved. The CDR3 sequence is 13 residues long. Trimming took off 5 bases at V and 1 base at J, with 6 bases between the two ends. The CDR3 sequence: CASSPSSNQPQHF. The CDR3 nucleotides are TGTGCCAGCAGTCCAAGCAGCAATCAGCCCCAGCATTTT.

This clonotype was counted only a few times. The V gene is TRBV4-2, the J gene TRBJ2-1; the match to TRBD2 covers 10 bases. The V and J ends lost 0 bases and 5 bases, in that order; junction bases with no gene match: 4. The V gene's germline CDR1 is LGHNA and CDR2 YNFKEQ. CDR3 size: 16 residues. This CDR3 is CASSQELAGGNNEQFF. CDR3 nucleotides: TGTGCCAGCAGCCAAGAATTAGCGGGAGGAAACAATGAGCAGTTCTTC.

This clonotype was counted only a few times. V usage is TRBV28 and J usage is TRBJ1-2; D is undetermined. Germline-derived CDR1 and CDR2 are MDHEN and SYDVKM. The CDR3 consists of 13 residues. Trimming removed 2 bases at V and 4 bases at J, with 8 bases between. CDR3 coding DNA: TGTGCCAGCAGTTTAGAAAGAGCCTATGGCTACACCTTC. Residues: CASSLERAYGYTF.

The chain joins TRBV15 to TRBJ2-1, with a weak D call TRBD2 (6 bases). The CDR3 has 16 residues. CDR1 and CDR2 (germline): LNHNV, YYDKDF (reference sequence). V was shortened by 4 bases and J by 0 bases, with 13 bases between the two germline ends. The CDR3, as DNA: TGTGCCACCAGCAACCGGGACTCGAGCTCCTACAATGAGCAGTTCTTC. Translating it yields CATSNRDSSSYNEQFF.

In its sample, this clonotype was seen many times. The rearrangement joins TRBV6-1 to TRBJ1-1; D remains ambiguous. Trimming cost V 7 bases and J 0 bases, with 9 bases left between them. The CDR3 has 13 amino acids. In germline, CDR1 is MNHNS, CDR2 SASEGT. CDR3 DNA sequence: TGTGCCAGCACCTATGGGATGAACACTGAAGCTTTCTTT. Amino acid sequence: CASTYGMNTEAFF.

This clonotype turned up a few times. The rearrangement links TRBV29-1 to TRBJ2-3, with TRBD2 matching 7 bases. J was trimmed by 4 bases and V by 1 base; bases with no gene match: 11. The CDR3 consists of 16 residues. Germline V lookup: CDR1 SQVTM, CDR2 ANQGSEA. The CDR3 coding sequence is TGCAGCGTTGAAGGAGGAGCGTCTGGGAGGGCAGATACGCAGTATTTT. Translating gives CSVEGGASGRADTQYF.

This clonotype has a handful of counts. V gene TRBV27 combines with J gene TRBJ2-4; D gene uncertain. The V end lost 6 bases, the J end lost 3 bases, and 21 bases lay between the germline ends. Germline V CDR1 and CDR2: MNHEY, SMNVEV (reference sequence). The CDR3 runs 17 residues. The CDR3 region is CASSETPIKLGKNIQYF. CDR3 DNA: TGTGCCAGCAGCGAAACTCCTATTAAGCTCGGCAAAAACATTCAGTACTTC.

This clonotype appeared many times. The chain employs TRBV9 and TRBJ2-7; TRBD2 matches at 11 bases. J gave up 3 bases and V 2 bases, and 4 bases lay outside the gene matches. CDR3 length: 15 amino acids. The germline V gene has CDR1 SGDLS and CDR2 YYNGEE. CDR3 bases: TGTGCCAGCAGCGTGGGGACTAGCGGCGGCTACGAGCAGTACTTC. It translates to CASSVGTSGGYEQYF.

This clonotype was seen ten or more times. This chain links TRBV4-2 with TRBJ2-2; 7 nucleotides line up with TRBD1. This CDR3 contains 16 residues. With V trimmed by 1 base and J by 7 bases, 9 bases remained unmatched. CDR1 LGHNA and CDR2 YNFKEQ come from the germline V gene. CDR3: CASSQGTGTASGELFF. The DNA of the CDR3 is TGTGCCAGCAGCCAAGGCACAGGGACAGCCAGCGGGGAGCTGTTTTTT.

This clonotype has at least ten counts. The rearrangement uses TRBV4-3 and TRBJ2-7, with 8 bases fitting TRBD2. The germline gives CDR1 LGHNA, CDR2 YSLEER. V lost 1 base, J lost 1 base, and 3 bases stayed unmatched. The CDR3 loop spans 15 amino acids. CDR3 protein: CASSQGVAGSYEQYF. The CDR3 nucleotides are TGCGCCAGCAGCCAAGGGGTAGCGGGGTCCTACGAGCAGTACTTC.